This TCR beta chain was captured by sequencing in a study of T cell repertoires in cytomegalovirus infection (dated by TCRdb to between 2018 and 2021). Background on the whole study: Donor HLA type was relevant to the analysis, as public TCR beta signatures indicated carriage of CMV infection together with the matching HLA type.

The instrument was an Illumina HiSeq 1500. TCRdb applied fastp at Q25 and MiXCR to the public reads, then kept only in-frame beta chains. Identical CDR3 protein sequences are pooled into one entry, listed with their most common genes and DNA. The sample table contains hundreds of thousands of distinct CDR3 sequences; only one count was recorded for around 24% of them. Clones ranked in the top ten supply around 7.6% of the sample. There are many counts of this clonotype. Its cognate antigen has yet to be identified. The sample holds no much larger clone one base away, and base qualities are not on file. From the cysteine up to the phenylalanine, the CDR3 has a length of 13 residues. Left in the record is the CDR3 DNA by itself, 39 bases read in frame from the first base. The germline ends are 11 bases apart after V is trimmed by 4 bases and J by 5 bases. Sequences SGHTA (CDR1) and FQGNSA (CDR2) are obtained from the germline V gene.

The research as a whole found: Cumulative frequency of public TCR beta family members discriminated carriers of CMV infection plus the relevant HLA type in this cohort and an independent roughly 330-donor cohort. The ex vivo response was dominated by HLA-C-restricted CMV-specific TCR beta clonotypes, and the single most frequent clonotype in two of eight donors was supplied by these HLA-C-restricted clonotypes.

Source material: CD8+ T cells from PBMCs. The clonotype originates from a human donor in good health (CMV status not recorded). Some clones in this sample may be carry-over from other donors' samples. The chain employs TRBV7-2 and TRBJ2-5; the D segment is perhaps TRBD1 or TRBD2, each sharing 5 matched bases. Here the CDR3 is given as CASSSPGAETQYF. In nucleotide form, the sequence is TGTGCCAGCAGCTCGCCCGGGGCGGAGACCCAGTACTTC.